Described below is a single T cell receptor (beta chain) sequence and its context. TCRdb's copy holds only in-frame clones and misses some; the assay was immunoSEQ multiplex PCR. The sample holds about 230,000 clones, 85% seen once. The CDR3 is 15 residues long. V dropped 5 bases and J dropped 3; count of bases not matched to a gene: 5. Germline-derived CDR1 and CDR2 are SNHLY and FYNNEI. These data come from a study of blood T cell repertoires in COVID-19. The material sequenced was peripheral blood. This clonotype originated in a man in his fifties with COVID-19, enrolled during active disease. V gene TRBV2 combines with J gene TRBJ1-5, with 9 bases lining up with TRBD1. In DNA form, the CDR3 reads TGTGCCAGCAGTTTAGACAGGGGGAACAATCAGCCCCAGCATTTT. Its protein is CASSLDRGNNQPQHF.